This T cell receptor beta chain derives from a study of identical twins. For this clonotype: Its specificity is not known.

Germline V CDR1 and CDR2: SNHLY, FYNNEI. V was cut by 4 bases and J by 0 bases, with 7 bases left in between. This CDR3 is 13 amino acids long. General study findings and limits: In cord blood, abundant beta clonotypes had fewer insertions; memory showed no trend. Monozygotic twins shared more out-of-frame TCR alpha than recombination models predicted. Interpretation of the results relied on cross-sectional statistical analysis and not on following the same donors.

Using its own MiXCR run on the 5' RACE reads, TCRdb lists one record per CDR3 protein. This table holds about 810,000 distinct CDR3 sequences, 9% to 15% found once. Each donor (without exception) was a healthy Caucasian. The same sample was also studied in work on yellow fever vaccine responses in identical twins.

The material sequenced was PBMCs. The TCR was taken from a woman aged 18-35 years in good health. The rearrangement joins TRBV2 to TRBJ2-7; D may be TRBD2 (6 bases). DNA of the CDR3: TGTGCCAGCAGTGTGGACTACTCCTACGAGCAGTACTTC. Protein product: CASSVDYSYEQYF.